Described below is a single T cell receptor beta chain sequence and its context. Its antigen is as yet unknown. Vbeta (60) and Jbeta (13) primers were used in the PCR. The method was immunoSEQ multiplex PCR; TCRdb's version includes in-frame clones alone and lacks a portion of them. The sample consists of approximately 150,000 clones, 82% of them appearing once. This sample was included in a study of cytomegalovirus exposure and HLA in healthy donors. Study-wide results and caveats: Roughly uniform sequencing depth across donors was assumed, possibly incorrectly. What a later analysis reportedly showed was that an Asian-associated ancestry cluster had fewer N-insertions than the approximately 720-donor mean. In vitro confirmation showed a few CMV-associated chains to be CMV antigen specific.

V was clipped by 1 base and J by 0 bases; unmatched bases: 5. The CDR3 contains 18 residues. Germline V gene sequence: CDR1 SGHTA, CDR2 FQGNSA. The sequencing sample was made of PBMCs. The chain is built from TRBV7-2 and TRBJ2-7; 14 nucleotides line up with TRBD2. The sequence derives from a woman aged 40 to 50 in good health and CMV-seronegative. CDR3 coding DNA: TGTGCCAGCAGCTTAGATGGCGGGACTAGCGGGAGCTCCTACGAGCAGTACTTC. Its translation is CASSLDGGTSGSSYEQYF.